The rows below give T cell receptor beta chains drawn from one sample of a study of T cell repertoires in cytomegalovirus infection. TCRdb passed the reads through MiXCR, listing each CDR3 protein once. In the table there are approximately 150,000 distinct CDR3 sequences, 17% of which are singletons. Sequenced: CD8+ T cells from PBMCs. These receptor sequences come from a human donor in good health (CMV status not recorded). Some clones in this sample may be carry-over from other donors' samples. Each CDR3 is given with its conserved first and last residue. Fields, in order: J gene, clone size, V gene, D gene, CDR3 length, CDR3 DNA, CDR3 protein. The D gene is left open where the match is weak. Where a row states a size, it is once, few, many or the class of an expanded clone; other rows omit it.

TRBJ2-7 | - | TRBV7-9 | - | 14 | TGTGCCAGCAGCTTAGTGTGGGGCCAAGAGGAGCAGTACTTC | CASSLVWGQEEQYF
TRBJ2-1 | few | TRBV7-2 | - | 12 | TGTGCCAGCGTCACCACGGGCAATGAGCAGTTCTTC | CASVTTGNEQFF
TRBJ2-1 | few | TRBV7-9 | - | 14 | TGTGCCAGCACGATTGCGGAAGGGTACCATGAGCAGTTCTTC | CASTIAEGYHEQFF
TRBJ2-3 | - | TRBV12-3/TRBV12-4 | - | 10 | TGTGCCACAGAACCGGCCCCGGAGTATTTT | CATEPAPEYF
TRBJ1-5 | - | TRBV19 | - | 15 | TGTGCCAGTACCTATCGAGGGGGAGGCAATCAGCCCCAGCATTTT | CASTYRGGGNQPQHF
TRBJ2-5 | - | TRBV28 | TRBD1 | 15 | TGTGCCAGCAGTTCTCCTCGGACAGGGGGGGAGACCCAGTACTTC | CASSSPRTGGETQYF
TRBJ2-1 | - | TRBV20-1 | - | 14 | TGCAGTGCTATCGTAGCCCTAACCTACAATGAGCAGTTCTTC | CSAIVALTYNEQFF
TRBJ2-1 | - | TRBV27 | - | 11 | TGTGCCAGCTCCCACTTCGGCGAGCAGTTCTTC | CASSHFGEQFF
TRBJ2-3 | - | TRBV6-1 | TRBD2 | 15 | TGTGCCAGCAGTCCGGGACTAGCGGGCACAGATACGCAGTATTTT | CASSPGLAGTDTQYF
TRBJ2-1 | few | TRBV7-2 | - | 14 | TGTGCCAGCAGCGGGACTCCTAACCGGAATGAGCAGTTCTTC | CASSGTPNRNEQFF
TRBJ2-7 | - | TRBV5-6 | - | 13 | TGTGCCAGCAGCTGGGCTGGTTCCTACGAGCAGTACTTC | CASSWAGSYEQYF
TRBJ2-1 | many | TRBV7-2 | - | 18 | TGTGCCAGCAGCCGCCCGCACGTTCTACAAAACTCCTACAATGAGCAGTTCTTC | CASSRPHVLQNSYNEQFF
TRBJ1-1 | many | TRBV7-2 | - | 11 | TGTGCCAGCAGCTCCATAACTGAAGCTTTCTTT | CASSSITEAFF
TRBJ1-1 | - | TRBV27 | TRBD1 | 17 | TGTGCCAGCAGTTTTAGGCAACCAGGGGGCTTGAACACTGAAGCTTTCTTT | CASSFRQPGGLNTEAFF
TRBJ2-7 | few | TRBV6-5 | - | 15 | TGTGCCAGCAGTTACTCCGACGCGGTAATGTACGAGCAGTACTTC | CASSYSDAVMYEQYF
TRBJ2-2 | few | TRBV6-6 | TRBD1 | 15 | TGTGCCAGCAGGTACACAGGGGGCTCCACCGGGGAGCTGTTTTTT | CASRYTGGSTGELFF
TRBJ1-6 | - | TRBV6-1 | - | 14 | TGTGCCAGCAGTCCAAGCTCCTATAATTCACCCCTCCACTTT | CASSPSSYNSPLHF
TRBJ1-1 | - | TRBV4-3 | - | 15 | TGCGCCAGCAGCCAAGATACGGGGCGCGACACTGAAGCTTTCTTT | CASSQDTGRDTEAFF
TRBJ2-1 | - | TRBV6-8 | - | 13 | TGTGCCAGCAGTTTTAAGGAAGGCAATGAGCAGTTCTTC | CASSFKEGNEQFF
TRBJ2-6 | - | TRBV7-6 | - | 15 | TGTGCCAGCAGCCAGGGGGGGGCCGGGGCCAACGTCCTGACTTTC | CASSQGGAGANVLTF
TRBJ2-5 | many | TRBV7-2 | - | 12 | TGTGCCAGCAGCTTCGCGTCCAATGAGCAGTACTTC | CASSFASNEQYF
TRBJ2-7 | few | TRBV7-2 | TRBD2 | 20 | TGTGCCAGCAGCCACCCGCGTAAGCGGGAGGGACCTGAGGAGAAATACGAGCAGTACTTC | CASSHPRKREGPEEKYEQYF
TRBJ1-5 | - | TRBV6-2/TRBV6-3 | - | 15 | TGTGCCAGCAGTTCCTATAAGCATGGCAATCAGCCCCAGCATTTT | CASSSYKHGNQPQHF
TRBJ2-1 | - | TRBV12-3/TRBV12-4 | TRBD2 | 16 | TGTGCCAGCAGTTCCCTCCCGGGACTAGCGGCCAATGAGCAGTTCTTC | CASSSLPGLAANEQFF
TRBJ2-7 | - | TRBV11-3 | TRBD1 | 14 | TGTGCCAGCAGCTTCCCAGGGGGAGTCTACGAGCAGTACTTC | CASSFPGGVYEQYF
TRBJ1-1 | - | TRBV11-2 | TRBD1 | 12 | TGTGCCAGCAGCTCCGGGACAGATGAAGCTTTCTTT | CASSSGTDEAFF
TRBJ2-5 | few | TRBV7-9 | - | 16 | TGTGCCAGCAGCTTAGACGGGATCTTTTATCGGGAGACCCAGTACTTC | CASSLDGIFYRETQYF
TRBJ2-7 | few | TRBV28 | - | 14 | TGTGCCAGCAGTTTCAAGTCCTTCCCCTACGAGCAGTACTTC | CASSFKSFPYEQYF
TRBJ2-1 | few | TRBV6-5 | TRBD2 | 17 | TGTGCCAGCAGTTACGGGGGAGCGGGAGGGCCCTCAGGTGAGCAGTTCTTC | CASSYGGAGGPSGEQFF
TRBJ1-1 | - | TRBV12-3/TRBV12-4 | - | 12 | TGTGCCAGCAGTTCCCCCGGGGCTGAAGCTTTCTTT | CASSSPGAEAFF
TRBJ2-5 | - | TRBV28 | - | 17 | TGTGCCAGCAGTCAACGACCCATCCAGGTTATCGCGGAGACCCAGTACTTC | CASSQRPIQVIAETQYF
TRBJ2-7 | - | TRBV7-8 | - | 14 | TGTGCCAGCAGCCATTTAGGTCGGGAGTACGAGCAGTACTTC | CASSHLGREYEQYF
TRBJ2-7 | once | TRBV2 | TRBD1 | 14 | TGTGCCAGCAGAGGAGGGACAGGGTTCTACGAGCAGTACTTC | CASRGGTGFYEQYF
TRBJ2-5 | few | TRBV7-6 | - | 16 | TGTGCCAGCAGCTTTGACGAGGAGGGCCTACAAGAGACCCAGTACTTC | CASSFDEEGLQETQYF
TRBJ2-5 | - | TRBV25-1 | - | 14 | TGTGCCAGCAGTCTCCGAGGGGCTAGAGAGACCCAGTACTTC | CASSLRGARETQYF
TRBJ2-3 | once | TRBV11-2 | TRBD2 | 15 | TGTGCCAGCAGCTTGGGGACTAATCTTAGGGATACGCAGTATTTT | CASSLGTNLRDTQYF
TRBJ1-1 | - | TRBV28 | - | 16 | TGTGCCAGCAGTACGCTCCGTAGGAATCCGAACACTGAAGCTTTCTTT | CASSTLRRNPNTEAFF
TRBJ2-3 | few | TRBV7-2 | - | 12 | TGTGCCAGCAGCTACGACGGCCAGATGCAGTATTTT | CASSYDGQMQYF
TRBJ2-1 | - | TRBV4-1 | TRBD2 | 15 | TGCGCCAGCAGCCAAGTTAGCGGGGGGCTCTATGAGCAGTTCTTC | CASSQVSGGLYEQFF
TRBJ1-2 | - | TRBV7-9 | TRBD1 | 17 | TGTGCCAGCAGCTTTGACAGGGGGCGAATCCCTAACTATGGCTACACCTTC | CASSFDRGRIPNYGYTF
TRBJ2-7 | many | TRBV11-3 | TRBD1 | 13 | TGTGCCAGCAGCGGACAGGATACCTACGAGCAGTACTTC | CASSGQDTYEQYF
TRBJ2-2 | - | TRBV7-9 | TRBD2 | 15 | TGTGCCAGCAGCCCCGCAAGCGGGAGCACCGGGGAGCTGTTTTTT | CASSPASGSTGELFF
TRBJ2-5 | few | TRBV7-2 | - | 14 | TGTGCCAGCAGCTCCGGACCGGCCAAGGAGACCCAGTACTTC | CASSSGPAKETQYF
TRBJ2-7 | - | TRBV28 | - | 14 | TGTGCCAGCGGTATTACCAGGGGAGTCTACGAGCAGTACTTC | CASGITRGVYEQYF
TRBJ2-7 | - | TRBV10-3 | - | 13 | TGTGCCATCAGTGTCGGGACGGTTTACGAGCAGTACTTC | CAISVGTVYEQYF
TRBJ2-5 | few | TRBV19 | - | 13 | TGTGCCAGTAGTATAGCAGCGGAAGAGACCCAGTACTTC | CASSIAAEETQYF
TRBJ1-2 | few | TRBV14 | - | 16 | TGTGCCAGCAGCCAAGAGGAAACAGGCCATAACTATGGCTACACCTTC | CASSQEETGHNYGYTF
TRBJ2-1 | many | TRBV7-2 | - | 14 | TGTGCCAGCAGCTTATATCCGGGTCACAATGAGCAGTTCTTC | CASSLYPGHNEQFF
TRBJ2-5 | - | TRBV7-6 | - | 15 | TGTGCCAGCAGCTTAGAACGGGAAAGGGAAGAGACCCAGTACTTC | CASSLEREREETQYF
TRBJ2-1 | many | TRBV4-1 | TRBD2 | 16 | TGCGCCAGCAGCCAGAGAGGGACTAGCGGGAGCAATGAGCAGTTCTTC | CASSQRGTSGSNEQFF
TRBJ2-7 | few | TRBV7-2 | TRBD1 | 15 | TGTGCCAGCAGCATCCCTCGGGACAGGGGCAACGAGCAGTACTTC | CASSIPRDRGNEQYF